These T cell receptor beta chains were read from a single sample in a study of cytomegalovirus exposure and HLA in healthy donors. Using immunoSEQ multiplex PCR, the repertoire was profiled, and TCRdb retains in-frame clones only, with some absent. The sample includes tens of thousands of clones, about 92% of them seen just once. Sequenced sample: PBMCs. The source of these receptors is a man younger than 35 in good health and CMV-seronegative. The CDR3 runs from the conserved cysteine through the conserved F or W. The order of the fields is V gene, CDR3 protein.

v_call: TRBV7-9
cdr3_aa: CASNLQQAVAEAFF

v_call: TRBV2
cdr3_aa: CASSIQGFSNQPQHF

v_call: TRBV4-1
cdr3_aa: CASSQEVSAGVREQYF

v_call: TRBV5-1
cdr3_aa: CASSTGTSGSEQYF

v_call: TRBV6-5
cdr3_aa: CASGPGPGNTIYF

v_call: TRBV19
cdr3_aa: CASSGRGYNEQFF

v_call: TRBV28
cdr3_aa: CASSFWANTEAFF

v_call: TRBV19
cdr3_aa: CASKGTGVSQPQHF

v_call: TRBV6-1
cdr3_aa: CASSEARTGTDTQYF

v_call: TRBV6-5
cdr3_aa: CASSYSDRAHEQYF

v_call: TRBV11-2
cdr3_aa: CASSLDGWDRGWNEQFF

v_call: TRBV9
cdr3_aa: CASSVLLAGPPDTQYF

v_call: TRBV19
cdr3_aa: CASSRAYQETQYF

v_call: TRBV6-6
cdr3_aa: CASSYGTGSGNTIYF

v_call: TRBV5-6
cdr3_aa: CASSLTGTGERYSGNTIYF

v_call: TRBV11-1
cdr3_aa: CASSRGQARTDTQYF

v_call: TRBV25-1
cdr3_aa: CASSVALSSYNEQFF

v_call: TRBV5-4
cdr3_aa: CASSDNGQNQPQHF

v_call: TRBV7-9
cdr3_aa: CASSSIGRYTEAFF

v_call: TRBV7-7
cdr3_aa: CASSSGRVFSETQYF

v_call: TRBV7-8
cdr3_aa: CASSARGRSRLAGGIQQYF

v_call: TRBV6-5
cdr3_aa: CASSYSEVTAEKLFF

v_call: TRBV30
cdr3_aa: CAWNPSRGNTEAFF

v_call: TRBV5-1
cdr3_aa: CASNRRTGPYGYTF

v_call: TRBV5-1
cdr3_aa: CASSSGQQGNTEAFF

v_call: TRBV5-1
cdr3_aa: CASSLRQNTEAFF

v_call: TRBV6-5
cdr3_aa: CASSYSEADSYGYTF

v_call: TRBV5-6
cdr3_aa: CASSLLRSTNEKLFF

v_call: TRBV6-5
cdr3_aa: CASSYLVQGNEQFF

v_call: TRBV27
cdr3_aa: CASSPRQGKGYEQYF

v_call: TRBV7-4
cdr3_aa: CASSKPGTSYNEQFF

v_call: TRBV9
cdr3_aa: CASSPPSGTVTGELFF

v_call: TRBV25-1
cdr3_aa: CASLGTGGPSEKLFF

v_call: TRBV6-4
cdr3_aa: CASSERQGNTGELFF

v_call: TRBV5-1
cdr3_aa: CASSLDGPPQGGYTF

v_call: TRBV15
cdr3_aa: CATSRALGQGAYEQYF

v_call: TRBV2
cdr3_aa: CASSEARGKGASPNQPQHF

v_call: TRBV28
cdr3_aa: CASSPFGGGRQQYF

v_call: TRBV2
cdr3_aa: CASRGLAGSTDTQYF

v_call: TRBV7-9
cdr3_aa: CASSSGTKSYEQYF

v_call: TRBV4-2
cdr3_aa: CASSQEGDYGYTF